Sequencing of this TCR beta chain was carried out in a study of T cells in Graves' hyperthyroidism and ophthalmopathy. This clonotype has a handful of counts. The CDR3 regions of TCR beta were amplified from RNA transcripts. The HTBI primer set drove a first-round RT-PCR of the TCR CDR3. Each CDR3 protein is one row after TCRdb ran MiXCR on the multiplex PCR reads. The table records 750,000 to 900,000 distinct CDR3 sequences, roughly 40% of them present only once. V shed 0 bases and J shed 7 bases, with 12 bases lying between them. In germline, CDR1 is LGHNA, CDR2 YSLEER. There are 15 residues in the CDR3.

The V call is TRBV4-3, the J call TRBJ2-2; possibly TRBD2 for D (5 bases). The sequenced sample consisted of blood. The sequence derives from a man aged 18 to 35 with Graves' hyperthyroidism. The CDR3 nucleotides are TGCGCCAGCAGCCAAGATTATGAGGGAAGCGGGGAGCTGTTTTTT. It specifies CASSQDYEGSGELFF.